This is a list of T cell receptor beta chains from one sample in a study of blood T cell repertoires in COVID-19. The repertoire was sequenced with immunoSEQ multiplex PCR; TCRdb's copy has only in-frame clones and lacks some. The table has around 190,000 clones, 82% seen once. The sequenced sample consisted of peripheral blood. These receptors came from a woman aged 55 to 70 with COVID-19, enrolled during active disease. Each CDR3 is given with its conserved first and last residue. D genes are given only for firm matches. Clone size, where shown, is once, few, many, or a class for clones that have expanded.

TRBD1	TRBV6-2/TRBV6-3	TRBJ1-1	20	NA	CASSYPTSRDRGGLGTEAFF	TGTGCCAGCAGTTACCCAACCAGCCGGGACAGGGGCGGTTTGGGCACTGAAGCTTTCTTT
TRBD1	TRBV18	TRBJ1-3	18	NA	CASSPPRQGATSGNTIYF	TGTGCCAGCTCACCACCAAGACAGGGGGCCACCTCTGGAAACACCATATATTTT
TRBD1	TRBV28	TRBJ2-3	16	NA	CASSSQGTGGTDTQYF	TGTGCCAGCAGTTCCCAGGGGACAGGGGGCACAGATACGCAGTATTTT
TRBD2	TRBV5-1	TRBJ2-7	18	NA	CASSLPELAGRSSYEQYF	TGCGCCAGCAGCTTACCCGAGTTAGCGGGGAGGAGCTCCTACGAGCAGTACTTC
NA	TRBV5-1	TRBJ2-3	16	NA	CASSPIRQASTDTQYF	TGCGCCAGCAGCCCTATTCGACAGGCTAGCACAGATACGCAGTATTTT
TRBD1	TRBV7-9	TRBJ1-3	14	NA	CASSGQGLGNTIYF	TGTGCCAGCAGCGGACAGGGGCTAGGAAACACCATATATTTT
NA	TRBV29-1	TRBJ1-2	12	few	CSVEGQNYGYTF	TGCAGCGTTGAAGGTCAGAACTATGGCTACACCTTC
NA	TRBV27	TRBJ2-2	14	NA	CASSDRLNTGELFF	TGTGCCAGCAGTGACAGGTTGAACACCGGGGAGCTGTTTTTT
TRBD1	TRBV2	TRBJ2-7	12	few	CASSTGASEQYF	TGTGCCAGCAGTACAGGGGCCTCCGAGCAGTACTTC
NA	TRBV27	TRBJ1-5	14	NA	CASRRSGGNQPQHF	TGTGCCAGCAGGCGTTCAGGGGGCAATCAGCCCCAGCATTTT
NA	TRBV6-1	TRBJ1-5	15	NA	CASSDRRAPNQPQHF	TGTGCCAGCAGTGATAGGAGGGCCCCCAATCAGCCCCAGCATTTT
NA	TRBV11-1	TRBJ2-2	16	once	CASSLGRDMNTGELFF	TGTGCCAGCAGCTTAGGTCGGGACATGAACACCGGGGAGCTGTTTTTT
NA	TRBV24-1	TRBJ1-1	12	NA	CATRGTLEEAFF	TGTGCCACCAGGGGGACACTAGAAGAAGCTTTCTTT
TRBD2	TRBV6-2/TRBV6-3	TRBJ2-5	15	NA	CASSYAGGGQETQYF	TGTGCCAGCAGTTATGCGGGAGGGGGTCAAGAGACCCAGTACTTC
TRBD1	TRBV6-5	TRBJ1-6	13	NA	CATRDRGSSPLHF	TGTGCCACGAGGGACAGGGGGAGTTCACCCCTCCACTTT
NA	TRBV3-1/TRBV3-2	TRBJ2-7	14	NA	CASSPSREVYEQYF	TGTGCCAGCAGCCCTTCCAGGGAAGTCTACGAGCAGTACTTC
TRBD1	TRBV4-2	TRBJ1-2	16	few	CASSRLGQGKGYGYTF	TGTGCCAGCAGCCGGTTGGGACAGGGCAAGGGCTATGGCTACACCTTC
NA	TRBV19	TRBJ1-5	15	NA	CASSISAESNQPQHF	TGTGCCAGTAGTATATCGGCGGAGAGCAATCAGCCCCAGCATTTT
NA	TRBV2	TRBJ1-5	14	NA	CASSVEYSNQPQHF	TGTGCCAGCAGTGTTGAGTATAGCAATCAGCCCCAGCATTTT
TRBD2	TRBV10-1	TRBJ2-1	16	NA	CASSESTGGARNEQFF	TGCGCCAGCAGTGAGTCTACGGGGGGGGCCCGCAATGAGCAGTTCTTC
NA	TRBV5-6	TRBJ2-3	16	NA	CASTLTRSGYTDTQYF	TGTGCCAGCACCTTAACTCGGAGCGGGTACACAGATACGCAGTATTTT
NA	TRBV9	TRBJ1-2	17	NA	CASSRDLGPGGNYGYTF	TGTGCCAGCAGCCGAGACCTCGGGCCCGGGGGTAACTATGGCTACACCTTC
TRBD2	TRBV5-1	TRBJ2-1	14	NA	CASSLELAGDEQFF	TGCGCCAGCAGCTTGGAACTAGCGGGGGATGAGCAGTTCTTC
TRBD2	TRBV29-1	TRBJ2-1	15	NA	CSVSSSGASYNEQFF	TGCAGCGTGTCCTCTAGCGGGGCTTCCTACAATGAGCAGTTCTTC
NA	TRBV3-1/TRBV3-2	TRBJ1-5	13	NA	CASSLRLNQPQHF	TGTGCCAGCAGCCTGAGACTCAATCAGCCCCAGCATTTT
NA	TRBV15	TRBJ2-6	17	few	CATSRDLRGTGANVLTF	TGTGCCACCAGCAGAGATCTTCGGGGGACCGGGGCCAACGTCCTGACTTTC
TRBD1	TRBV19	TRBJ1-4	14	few	CASSNGDSDEKLFF	TGTGCCAGTAGTAACGGGGACAGCGATGAAAAACTGTTTTTT
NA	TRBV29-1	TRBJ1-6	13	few	CSVGQGGNSPLHF	TGCAGCGTTGGTCAGGGCGGCAATTCACCCCTCCACTTT
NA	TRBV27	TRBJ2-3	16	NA	CASSSTSWRSTDTQYF	TGTGCCAGCAGTTCGACTAGTTGGAGAAGCACAGATACGCAGTATTTT
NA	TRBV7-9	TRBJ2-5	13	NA	CASSLGLKETQYF	TGTGCCAGCAGCTTAGGTCTAAAAGAGACCCAGTACTTC
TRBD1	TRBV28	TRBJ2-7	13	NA	CASRSTGVYEQYF	TGTGCCAGCAGATCAACAGGGGTTTACGAGCAGTACTTC
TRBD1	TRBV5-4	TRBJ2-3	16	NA	CASSPLGQDNTDTQYF	TGTGCCAGCAGCCCCTTGGGACAGGATAACACAGATACGCAGTATTTT
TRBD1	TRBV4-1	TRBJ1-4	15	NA	CASSQGTGGFEKLFF	TGCGCCAGCAGCCAAGGGACAGGGGGCTTTGAAAAACTGTTTTTT
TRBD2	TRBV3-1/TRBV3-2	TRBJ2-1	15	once	CASSQTSGGHNEQFF	TGTGCCAGCAGCCAAACTAGCGGGGGCCACAATGAGCAGTTCTTC
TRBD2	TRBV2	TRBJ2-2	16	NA	CASSRRLAGETGELFF	TGTGCCAGCAGTCGGCGACTAGCGGGAGAAACCGGGGAGCTGTTTTTT
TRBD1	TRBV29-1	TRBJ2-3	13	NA	CSVTGGDADTQYF	TGCAGCGTTACAGGGGGCGATGCAGATACGCAGTATTTT
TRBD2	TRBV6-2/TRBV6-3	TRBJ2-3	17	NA	CASSTRLAGRRLRTQYF	TGTGCCAGCAGTACCAGACTAGCGGGACGGCGTTTGAGGACGCAGTATTTT
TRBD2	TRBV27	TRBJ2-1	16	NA	CASSAMRLAGSNEQFF	TGTGCCAGCAGTGCTATGCGACTAGCGGGCTCCAATGAGCAGTTCTTC
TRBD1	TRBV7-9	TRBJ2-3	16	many	CASSLTGQASTDTQYF	TGTGCCAGCAGCTTAACGGGACAGGCTAGCACAGATACGCAGTATTTT
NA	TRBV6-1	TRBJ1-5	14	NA	CASSDKGNNQPQHF	TGTGCCAGCAGTGATAAGGGGAACAATCAGCCCCAGCATTTT
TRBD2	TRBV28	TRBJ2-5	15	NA	CASILRTSRKETQYF	TGTGCCAGCATCCTTCGGACTAGCAGAAAAGAGACCCAGTACTTC
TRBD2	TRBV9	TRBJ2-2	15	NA	CASSPAGGNTGELFF	TGTGCCAGCAGCCCAGCGGGGGGGAACACCGGGGAGCTGTTTTTT
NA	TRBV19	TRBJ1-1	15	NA	CASSSNREGHTEAFF	TGTGCCAGTAGTTCAAACAGGGAGGGGCACACTGAAGCTTTCTTT
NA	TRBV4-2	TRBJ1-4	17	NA	CASSQDPWGQGNEKLFF	TGTGCCAGCAGCCAAGACCCCTGGGGGCAGGGTAATGAAAAACTGTTTTTT
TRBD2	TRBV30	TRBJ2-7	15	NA	CAWSVSSGTPYEQYF	TGTGCCTGGAGTGTAAGTAGCGGGACGCCCTACGAGCAGTACTTC